The source of this T cell receptor beta chain is a study of T cells after yellow fever vaccination (dated by TCRdb to about 2019). Regarding the research as a whole: Libraries from fractions with low cell numbers were prepared with the SMART-Seq v4 Ultra Low Input RNA kit. To follow T-cell clones before and after primary and booster YFV17D yellow fever vaccination, bulk TCR alpha and beta repertoires were sequenced over time. Two healthy male donors made up the cohort, one aged 18 to 30 years and the other aged 30 to 39 years. Blood was collected at multiple timepoints before and after primary and secondary immunization, and bulk PBMC replicates and cell subsets were isolated. General study outcomes and caveats: Compared with the primary T-cell response, the secondary T-cell response was weaker but faster, peaking on day 5 rather than day 15. Computational filtering was required because FACS-sorted repertoires could contain abundant contaminating clonotypes from the bulk population. A small fraction of clonotypes showed up in both the CD4 and CD8 compartments, probably as a result of convergent recombination. After the booster, most of the clones that had expanded following primary vaccination were detected again (almost 98% of CD4 and 85% to 90% of CD8), which suggests that memory was broadly maintained. Because the study included only a couple of donors, the extent to which the findings can be generalized is limited.

A few counts support this clonotype. It has no known antigen specificity. One end of the junction varies from germline; a read error may be responsible. TCR cDNA was made using 5'RACE template switching, a step that added a universal primer site and unique molecular identifiers. cDNA synthesis was primed from both the TCR alpha and TCR beta constant segments. Libraries were amplified in two PCR steps, with sample barcodes and sequencing adapters added in the second step. Sequencing of libraries was done on Illumina HiSeq 2500 (2x100 bp) or NovaSeq (2x150 bp). The source study handled its data this way. Demultiplexing of reads and collapsing into UMI consensus sequences were performed with MIGEC, and V(D)J alignment was carried out with MiXCR. Clonotypes responding to the vaccine were identified with edgeR on replicate PBMC samples, with the criteria of FDR below 0.01 and a log2 fold change above 5 up to day 15. Bulk clonotypes were assigned CD4 or CD8 identity according to which sequenced CD4 or CD8 repertoire held them at higher abundance. TCRdb reworked the public reads: Q25 trimming with fastp, MiXCR clone assembly, productive beta chains retained. Here each entry gathers all rows of one CDR3 protein and keeps the most common genes and DNA. The V and J calls were not made by the authors but by TCRdb's processing. The sample contains 500,000 to 650,000 distinct CDR3 sequences, about 17% of them found a single time. Together, the top ten hold 17% of the sample.

Sample treatment or condition, as interpreted from the label and publication: live attenuated yellow fever vaccine strain. Two biological replicates of bulk PBMCs were collected at each blood-draw timepoint. PBMCs were isolated from peripheral blood using a standard Ficoll-Paque protocol. RNA was extracted with TriZol from bulk PBMCs, CD4 and CD8 fractions, and dextramer-positive and dextramer-negative fractions. There are 15 amino acids in the CDR3, from cysteine to phenylalanine inclusive. Only the CDR3 DNA is retained, 45 bases long and in frame from the first base. The germline V gene (reference sequence) provides CDR1 SSHAT and CDR2 FNYEAQ.

The TCR comes from a man between 18 and 29 years old who received the YFV17D yellow fever vaccine. Sample: PBMCs, taken roughly 5 days after the first yellow fever vaccination. The V and J genes are TRBV7-7 and TRBJ2-1; 13 of the junction bases match TRBD2. The base sequence is TGTGCTAGCAGCGCTGGGACTAGCGGGGAAAATGAGCAGTTCTTC. It codes for CASSAGTSGENEQFF.